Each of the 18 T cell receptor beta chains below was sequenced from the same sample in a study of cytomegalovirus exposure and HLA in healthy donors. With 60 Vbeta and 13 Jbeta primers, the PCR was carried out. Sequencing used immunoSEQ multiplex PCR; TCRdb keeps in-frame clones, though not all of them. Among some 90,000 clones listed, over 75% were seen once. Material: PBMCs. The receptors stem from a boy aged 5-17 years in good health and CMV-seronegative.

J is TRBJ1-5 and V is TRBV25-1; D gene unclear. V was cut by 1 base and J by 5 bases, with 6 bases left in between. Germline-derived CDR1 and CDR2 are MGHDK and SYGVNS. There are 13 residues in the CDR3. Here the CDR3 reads CASSESWHQPQHF. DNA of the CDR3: TGTGCCAGCAGTGAATCATGGCATCAGCCCCAGCATTTT. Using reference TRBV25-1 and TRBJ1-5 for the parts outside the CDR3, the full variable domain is EADIYQTPRYLVIGTGKKITLECSQTMGHDKMYWYQQDPGMELHLIHYSYGVNSTEKGDLSSESTVSRIRTEHFPLTLESARPSHTSQYLCASSESWHQPQHFGDGTRLSIL.

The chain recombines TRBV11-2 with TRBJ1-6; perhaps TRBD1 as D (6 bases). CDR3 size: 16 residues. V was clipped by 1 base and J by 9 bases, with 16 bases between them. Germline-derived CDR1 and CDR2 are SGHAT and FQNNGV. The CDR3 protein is CASSLVPPGVRSPLHF. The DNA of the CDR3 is TGTGCCAGCAGCTTAGTTCCGCCAGGGGTACGTTCACCCCTCCACTTT.

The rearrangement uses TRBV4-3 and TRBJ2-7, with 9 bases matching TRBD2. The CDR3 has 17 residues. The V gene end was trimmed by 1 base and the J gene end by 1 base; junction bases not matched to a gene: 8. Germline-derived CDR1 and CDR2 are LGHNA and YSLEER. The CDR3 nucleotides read TGCGCCAGCAGCCAAGGGATTAGCGGGGGCCATTCCTACGAGCAGTACTTC. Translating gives CASSQGISGGHSYEQYF.

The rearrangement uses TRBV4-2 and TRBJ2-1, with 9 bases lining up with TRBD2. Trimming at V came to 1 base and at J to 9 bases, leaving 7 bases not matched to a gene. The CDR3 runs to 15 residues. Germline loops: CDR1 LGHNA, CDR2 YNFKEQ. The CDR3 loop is CASSQGLAERGEQFF. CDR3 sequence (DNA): TGTGCCAGCAGCCAAGGACTAGCGGAACGTGGTGAGCAGTTCTTC.

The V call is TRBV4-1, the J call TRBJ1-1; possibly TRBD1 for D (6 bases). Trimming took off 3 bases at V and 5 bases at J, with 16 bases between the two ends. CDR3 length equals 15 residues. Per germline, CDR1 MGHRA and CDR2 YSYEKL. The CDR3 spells CASSQGGGKETEAFF. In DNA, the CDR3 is TGCGCCAGCAGCCAGGGAGGGGGAAAGGAGACTGAAGCTTTCTTT.

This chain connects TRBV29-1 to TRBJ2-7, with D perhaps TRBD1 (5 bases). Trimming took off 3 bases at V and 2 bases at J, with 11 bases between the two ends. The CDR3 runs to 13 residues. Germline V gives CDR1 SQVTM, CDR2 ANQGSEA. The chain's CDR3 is CSVEGQTPYEQYF. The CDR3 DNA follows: TGCAGCGTTGAGGGGCAGACCCCCTACGAGCAGTACTTC.

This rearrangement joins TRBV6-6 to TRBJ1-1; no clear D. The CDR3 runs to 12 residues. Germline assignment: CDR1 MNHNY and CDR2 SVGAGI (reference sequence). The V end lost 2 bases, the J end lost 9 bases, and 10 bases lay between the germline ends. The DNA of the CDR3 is TGTGCCAGCAGTTACGGCGGCTCGCAAGCTTTCTTT. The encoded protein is CASSYGGSQAFF.

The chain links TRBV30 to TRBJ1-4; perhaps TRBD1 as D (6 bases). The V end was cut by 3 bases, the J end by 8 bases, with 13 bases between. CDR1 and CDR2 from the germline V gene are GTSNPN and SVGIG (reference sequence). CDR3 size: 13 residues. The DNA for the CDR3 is TGTGCCTGGAGGGAAGGGGGTGGAGAAAAACTGTTTTTT. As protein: CAWREGGGEKLFF.

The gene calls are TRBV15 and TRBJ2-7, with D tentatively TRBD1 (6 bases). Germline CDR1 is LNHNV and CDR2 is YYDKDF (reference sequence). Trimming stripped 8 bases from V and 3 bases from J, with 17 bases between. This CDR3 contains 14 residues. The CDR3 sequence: CATGPGQRSYEQYF. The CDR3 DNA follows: TGTGCCACCGGACCCGGACAGAGGAGCTACGAGCAGTACTTC.

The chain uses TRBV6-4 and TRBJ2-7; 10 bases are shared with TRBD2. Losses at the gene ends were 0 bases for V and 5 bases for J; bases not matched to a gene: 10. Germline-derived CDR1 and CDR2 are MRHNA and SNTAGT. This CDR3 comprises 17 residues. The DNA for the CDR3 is TGTGCCAGCAGTGACTCTACTAGCGGGGATAACTACAACGAGCAGTACTTC. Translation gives CASSDSTSGDNYNEQYF.

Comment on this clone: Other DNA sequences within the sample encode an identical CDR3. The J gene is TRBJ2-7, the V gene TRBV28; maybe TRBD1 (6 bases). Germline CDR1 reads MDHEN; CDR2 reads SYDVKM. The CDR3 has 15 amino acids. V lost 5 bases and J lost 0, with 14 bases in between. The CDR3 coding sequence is TGTGCCAGCAGTCTCAGGGGAACCCTCTCCTACGAGCAGTACTTC. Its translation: CASSLRGTLSYEQYF.

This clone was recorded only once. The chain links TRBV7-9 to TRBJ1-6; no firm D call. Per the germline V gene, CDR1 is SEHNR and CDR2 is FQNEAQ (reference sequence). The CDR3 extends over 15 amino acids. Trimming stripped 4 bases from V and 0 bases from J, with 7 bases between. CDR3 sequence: CASSSTSSYNSPLHF. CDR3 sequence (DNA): TGTGCCAGCAGCTCCACGAGCTCCTATAATTCACCCCTCCACTTT. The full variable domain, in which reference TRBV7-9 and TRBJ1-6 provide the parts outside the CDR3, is DTGVSQNPRHKITKRGQNVTFRCDPISEHNRLYWYRQTLGQGPEFLTYFQNEAQLEKSRLLSDRFSAERPKGSFSTLEIQRTEQGDSAMYLCASSSTSSYNSPLHFGNGTRLTVT.

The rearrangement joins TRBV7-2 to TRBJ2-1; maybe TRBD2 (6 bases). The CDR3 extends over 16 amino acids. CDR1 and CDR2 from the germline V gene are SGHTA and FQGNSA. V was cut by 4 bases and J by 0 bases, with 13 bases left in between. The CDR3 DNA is TGTGCCAGCAGCTACGTAGCGGTGAGCTCCTACAATGAGCAGTTCTTC. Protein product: CASSYVAVSSYNEQFF. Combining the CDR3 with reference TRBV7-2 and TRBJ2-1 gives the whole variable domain GAGVSQSPSNKVTEKGKDVELRCDPISGHTALYWYRQSLGQGLEFLIYFQGNSAPDKSGLPSDRFSAERTGGSVSTLTIQRTQQEDSAVYLCASSYVAVSSYNEQFFGPGTRLTVL.

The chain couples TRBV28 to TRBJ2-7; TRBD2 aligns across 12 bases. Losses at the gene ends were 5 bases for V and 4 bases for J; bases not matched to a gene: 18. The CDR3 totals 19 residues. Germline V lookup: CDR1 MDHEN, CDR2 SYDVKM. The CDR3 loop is CASSINLGLAGLSRYEQYF. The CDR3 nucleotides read TGTGCCAGCAGTATCAACCTGGGACTAGCGGGTCTCTCAAGGTACGAGCAGTACTTC.

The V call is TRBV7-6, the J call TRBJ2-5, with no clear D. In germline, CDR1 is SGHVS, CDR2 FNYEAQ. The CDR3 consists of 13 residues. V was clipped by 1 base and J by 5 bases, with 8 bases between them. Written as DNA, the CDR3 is TGTGCCAGCAGCTTAGGCGGTATTGAGACCCAGTACTTC. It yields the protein CASSLGGIETQYF.

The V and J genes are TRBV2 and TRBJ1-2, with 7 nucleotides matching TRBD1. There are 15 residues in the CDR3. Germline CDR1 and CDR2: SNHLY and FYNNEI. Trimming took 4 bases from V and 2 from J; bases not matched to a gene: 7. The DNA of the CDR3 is TGTGCCAGCAGTGCCGCAATGACAGGGAACTATGGCTACACCTTC. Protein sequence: CASSAAMTGNYGYTF.

This CDR3 reads CATSRDFPGLAGSYEQYF. CDR3 in DNA: TGTGCCACCAGCAGAGATTTCCCTGGACTAGCGGGATCCTACGAGCAGTACTTC. The rearrangement links TRBV15 to TRBJ2-7, with TRBD2 matching over 12 bases. Trimming at V came to 0 bases and at J to 1 base, leaving 7 bases not matched to a gene. CDR1 and CDR2 from the germline V gene are LNHNV and YYDKDF (reference sequence). CDR3 length equals 18 residues. The variable domain in full, with the rest retrieved from reference TRBV15 and TRBJ2-7, is DAMVIQNPRYQVTQFGKPVTLSCSQTLNHNVMYWYQQKSSQAPKLLFHYYDKDFNNEADTPDNFQSRRPNTSFCFLDIRSPGLGDTAMYLCATSRDFPGLAGSYEQYFGPGTRLTVT.

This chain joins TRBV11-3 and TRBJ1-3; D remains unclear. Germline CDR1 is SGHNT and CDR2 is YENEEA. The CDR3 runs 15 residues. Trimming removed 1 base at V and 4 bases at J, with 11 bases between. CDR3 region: CASSLAYGGGNTIYF. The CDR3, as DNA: TGTGCCAGCAGCTTAGCCTACGGCGGGGGAAACACCATATATTTT.